These 27 T cell receptor beta chains were sequenced from one sample in a study of blood T cell repertoires in COVID-19. The assay was immunoSEQ multiplex PCR, and TCRdb's table has in-frame clones only and misses some. This sample carries 130,000 or so clones, around 81% of them seen once, and the ten largest clones take 10% to 14%. The sequencing input was peripheral blood. The receptor set was obtained from a human donor in a cohort sampled during active COVID-19.

This chain links TRBV6-1 with TRBJ2-1; 12 bases match TRBD2. Trimming cost V 4 bases and J 4 bases; bases outside gene matches: 5. Germline CDR1 and CDR2: MNHNS and SASEGT. This CDR3 has 16 residues. The CDR3 region is CASSAIGLAGYNEQFF. Here the CDR3 DNA reads TGTGCCAGCAGTGCCATCGGACTAGCGGGGTACAATGAGCAGTTCTTC.

The CDR3 spells CASSVAPGEYGYTF. In nucleotides, the CDR3 is TGTGCCAGCAGCGTAGCCCCGGGGGAGTATGGCTACACCTTC. The rearrangement joins TRBV9 to TRBJ1-2; D is perhaps TRBD1 (5 bases). Germline CDR1 reads SGDLS; CDR2 reads YYNGEE. The V and J ends lost 0 bases and 5 bases respectively, with 11 bases between them. The CDR3 length is 14 residues.

The chain recombines TRBV30 with TRBJ1-6; D not resolved. Trimming pared 1 base from V and 13 bases from J, leaving 14 bases between. The CDR3 is made up of 13 amino acids. CDR1 is GTSNPN and CDR2 is SVGIG in the germline V gene (reference sequence). The CDR3 DNA is TGTGCCTGGAGTGGTGATCGGTCGAGCCCCCTCCACTTT. Translating it yields CAWSGDRSSPLHF. The entire variable domain, with the rest obtained from reference TRBV30 and TRBJ1-6, is as follows: SQTIHQWPATLVQPVGSPLSLECTVEGTSNPNLYWYRQAAGRGLQLLFYSVGIGQISSEVPQNLSASRPQDRQFILSSKKLLLSDSGFYLCAWSGDRSSPLHFGNGTRLTVT.

V is TRBV6-5 and J is TRBJ2-7; 8 bases match TRBD2. Germline assignment: CDR1 MNHEY and CDR2 SVGAGI. The CDR3 is made up of 15 amino acids. J was trimmed by 4 bases and V by 3 bases; bases with no gene match: 8. The CDR3, as DNA: TGTGCCAGCAGTTATTCGAGCGGGGGCCCTTACGAGCAGTACTTC. Translated: CASSYSSGGPYEQYF.

V is TRBV6-1 and J is TRBJ2-3; TRBD1 agrees at 7 bases. The CDR3 sequence is 16 residues long. With V trimmed by 3 bases and J by 0 bases, 6 bases remained unmatched. Per germline, CDR1 MNHNS and CDR2 SASEGT. The CDR3 loop reads CASSDRGQPSTDTQYF. The CDR3 coding sequence is TGTGCCAGCAGTGACCGGGGACAGCCTAGCACAGATACGCAGTATTTT.

The CDR3 region is CASSFVGGYEQYF. In DNA, the CDR3 is TGTGCCAGCAGCTTTGTGGGGGGGTACGAGCAGTACTTC. V and J are TRBV5-8 and TRBJ2-7, with TRBD2 matching 7 bases. Germline values: CDR1 SGHTS, CDR2 YDEGEE. The CDR3 sequence is 13 residues long. J gave up 4 bases and V 2 bases, and 3 bases lay outside the gene matches.

The chain carries TRBV28 and TRBJ2-3; 9 bases are shared with TRBD2. Trimming cost V 10 bases and J 1 base; bases outside gene matches: 9. Germline assignment: CDR1 MDHEN and CDR2 SYDVKM. This CDR3 region has 15 residues. The CDR3 DNA reads TGTGCCATTTCGAGCGGGGGGTTGGGCACAGATACGCAGTATTTT. It encodes CAISSGGLGTDTQYF.

The chain carries TRBV15 and TRBJ2-2; no reliable D call. The V and J ends lost 3 bases and 2 bases respectively, with 10 bases between them. Germline V gene lookup returns CDR1 LNHNV and CDR2 YYDKDF (reference sequence). The CDR3 is made up of 15 amino acids. The CDR3 is CATSRPLSNTGELFF. In DNA, the CDR3 is TGTGCCACCAGCAGGCCTCTATCAAACACCGGGGAGCTGTTTTTT.

This clone was counted a single time. This rearrangement joins TRBV5-4 to TRBJ2-7, with 7 positions matching TRBD1. V lost 4 bases and J lost 2; bases outside the gene matches: 3. The CDR3 is 13 amino acids. CDR1 and CDR2 from the germline V gene are SGHNT and YYREEE (reference sequence). CDR3 sequence reads: CASSHGQAYEQYF. The DNA for the CDR3 is TGTGCCAGCAGCCACGGACAGGCCTACGAGCAGTACTTC. The whole variable domain, remainder taken from reference TRBV5-4 and TRBJ2-7, is ETGVTQSPTHLIKTRGQQVTLRCSSQSGHNTVSWYQQALGQGPQFIFQYYREEENGRGNFPPRFSGLQFPNYSSELNVNALELDDSALYLCASSHGQAYEQYFGPGTRLTVT.

CDR3: CASSVSLLMPEQYF. As DNA, the CDR3 is TGTGCCAGCAGCGTTAGCCTCCTCATGCCCGAGCAGTACTTC. This chain connects TRBV7-2 to TRBJ2-7; D not resolved. Germline assignment: CDR1 SGHTA and CDR2 FQGNSA. Trimming shortened V by 5 bases and J by 6 bases, and 17 bases separated the two germline ends. This CDR3 has 14 residues.

V is TRBV4-1 and J is TRBJ2-1; no firm D call. Germline lookup yields CDR1 MGHRA and CDR2 YSYEKL. With 2 bases removed from V and 5 bases from J, the gap between germline ends came to 16 bases. This CDR3 has 16 amino acids. The DNA for the CDR3 is TGCGCCAGCAGCCAATCCCCTCAGGCAAGGAACAATGAGCAGTTCTTC. Amino acids: CASSQSPQARNNEQFF.

The chain joins TRBV4-2 to TRBJ2-7; a weak D match, TRBD2 (6 bases). With 0 bases removed from V and 2 bases from J, the gap between germline ends came to 11 bases. The CDR3 contains 15 residues. Germline V gene sequence: CDR1 LGHNA, CDR2 YNFKEQ. CDR3 residues: CASSQEGGTAYEQYF. The CDR3 DNA sequence: TGTGCCAGCAGCCAAGAAGGAGGGACCGCCTACGAGCAGTACTTC.

The V gene is TRBV5-4, the J gene TRBJ2-3; D unresolved. V dropped 0 bases and J dropped 5 bases, with 16 bases sitting between them. Germline CDR1 and CDR2: SGHNT and YYREEE (reference sequence). The CDR3 is 16 amino acids. As DNA, the CDR3 is TGTGCCAGCAGCTTGGCCCAGGTCCGGCGTGGAGATACGCAGTATTTT. Amino acid sequence: CASSLAQVRRGDTQYF. Looking up the rest from reference TRBV5-4 and TRBJ2-3 gives the full variable domain: ETGVTQSPTHLIKTRGQQVTLRCSSQSGHNTVSWYQQALGQGPQFIFQYYREEENGRGNFPPRFSGLQFPNYSSELNVNALELDDSALYLCASSLAQVRRGDTQYFGPGTRLTVL.

The DNA for the CDR3 is TGTGCCAGCAGCCCCGGTTCGTTCTACGAGCAGTACTTC. Amino acid sequence: CASSPGSFYEQYF. This chain connects TRBV7-9 to TRBJ2-7, with no clear D. The germline CDR1 and CDR2 sequences are SEHNR and FQNEAQ (reference sequence). The germline V and J ends were trimmed by 5 bases and 3 bases, with 11 bases remaining between them. The CDR3 has 13 amino acids.

The genes are TRBV5-4 and TRBJ2-2; D is perhaps TRBD2 (6 bases). The CDR3 is 15 residues long. Trimming removed 4 bases at V and 5 bases at J, with 15 bases between. In germline, CDR1 is SGHNT, CDR2 YYREEE (reference sequence). CDR3 region: CASSPGGLGTGELFF. The CDR3 nucleotides read TGTGCCAGCAGCCCTGGAGGGCTCGGGACCGGGGAGCTGTTTTTT.

This chain links TRBV28 with TRBJ2-7; 8 bases map to TRBD2. J lost 4 bases, V lost 2 bases, and 4 bases had no gene match. Germline CDR1 and CDR2: MDHEN and SYDVKM. This CDR3 spans 14 amino acids. The DNA of the CDR3 is TGTGCCAGCAGTTTAACCCCGGGGGGGTACGAGCAGTACTTC. Its protein is CASSLTPGGYEQYF.

The chain has TRBV6-5 and TRBJ2-7, with 8 bases that match TRBD1. After removal of 9 bases from V and 1 base from J, the junction contained 8 bases not matched to a gene. The CDR3 has 14 amino acids. Germline assignment: CDR1 MNHEY and CDR2 SVGAGI. DNA for the CDR3: TGTGCCAGTGGAGGAGGGACAGGTTCCTACGAGCAGTACTTC. It specifies CASGGGTGSYEQYF.

This clone was observed once. The rearrangement joins TRBV5-5 to TRBJ1-1; 7 positions match TRBD1. The CDR3 covers 16 residues. Germline-derived CDR1 and CDR2 are SGHKS and YYEKEE (reference sequence). The V and J ends lost 3 bases and 0 bases, in that order; junction bases with no gene match: 8. CDR3 loop: CASSSRTGQMNTEAFF. CDR3 in DNA: TGTGCCAGCAGCTCAAGGACAGGCCAGATGAACACTGAAGCTTTCTTT.

The CDR3 region is CASTPGVLNSPLHF. The CDR3 DNA sequence: TGTGCCAGCACCCCCGGGGTTTTAAATTCACCCCTCCACTTT. The genes are TRBV6-5 and TRBJ1-6; D unclear. CDR1 MNHEY and CDR2 SVGAGI come from the germline V gene. V was cut by 7 bases and J by 7 bases, with 14 bases left in between. This CDR3 is 14 amino acids long.

This chain connects TRBV18 to TRBJ1-2; TRBD1 matches at 8 bases. This CDR3 is built from 13 residues. J lost 6 bases, V lost 3 bases, and 3 bases had no gene match. Germline loops: CDR1 KGHSH, CDR2 LQKENI. CDR3 DNA: TGTGCCAGCTCACCTAGACAGGGGAATGGCTACACCTTC. As protein: CASSPRQGNGYTF.

The chain uses TRBV7-9 and TRBJ2-7; D remains ambiguous. The CDR3 loop spans 10 amino acids. Trimming cost V 5 bases and J 3 bases, with 2 bases left between them. CDR1 and CDR2 from the germline V gene are SEHNR and FQNEAQ (reference sequence). CDR3 loop: CASSHYEQYF. CDR3 DNA: TGTGCCAGCAGCCACTACGAGCAGTACTTC.

V is TRBV5-6 and J is TRBJ1-2; D is ambiguous. Germline loops: CDR1 SGHDT, CDR2 YYEEEE. The V gene lost 4 bases and the J gene lost 7 bases, with 14 bases spanning the gap. CDR3 length equals 13 residues. The CDR3 loop is CASSRASGGGYTF. As DNA, the CDR3 is TGTGCCAGCAGCCGGGCATCTGGAGGTGGCTACACCTTC.

The gene calls are TRBV3-1 (or the pseudogene TRBV3-2) and TRBJ1-4; D remains ambiguous. Germline lookup yields CDR1 LGHDT and CDR2 YNNKEL (reference sequence). The CDR3 spans 15 residues. Trimming stripped 0 bases from V and 4 bases from J, with 9 bases between. For the CDR3, the DNA is TGTGCCAGCAGCCAAGAACCAGCGCTTAATGAAAAACTGTTTTTT. Protein sequence: CASSQEPALNEKLFF.

This chain connects TRBV11-3 to TRBJ2-5; 9 nucleotides agree with TRBD1. The V gene's germline CDR1 is SGHNT and CDR2 YENEEA. The CDR3 loop spans 15 amino acids. Trimming took 4 bases from V and 2 from J; bases not matched to a gene: 5. For the CDR3, the DNA is TGTGCCAGCAGCTCGGGGACAGGGACACAAGAGACCCAGTACTTC. Translation: CASSSGTGTQETQYF.

The chain recombines TRBV12-3 or TRBV12-4 with TRBJ2-5; D might be TRBD1 (5 bases). This CDR3 has 13 residues. Trimming left V 3 bases short and J 2 bases short, with 7 bases between. In nucleotides, the CDR3 is TGTGCCAGCAGTTTGTACAGGCAAGAGACCCAGTACTTC. As protein: CASSLYRQETQYF.

This clone was observed a few times. CDR3 region: CSASRGQSNQPQHF. CDR3 nucleotide sequence: TGCAGTGCTAGTCGAGGACAGTCAAATCAGCCCCAGCATTTT. This chain uses TRBV20-1 with TRBJ1-5, with TRBD1 as a possible D gene (6 bases). V was trimmed by 3 bases and J by 4 bases, leaving 13 bases between them. This CDR3 has 14 amino acids. Germline assignment: CDR1 DFQATT and CDR2 SNEGSKA (reference sequence).

The V and J genes are TRBV27 and TRBJ2-1, with 8 bases that match TRBD1. Germline V gene data show CDR1 as MNHEY and CDR2 as SMNVEV (reference sequence). V lost 5 bases and J lost 1; bases outside the gene matches: 10. The CDR3 totals 17 residues. The CDR3 DNA reads as TGTGCCAGCAGTATAGACAGGGGAAGTTGGTCCTACAATGAGCAGTTCTTC. The encoded protein is CASSIDRGSWSYNEQFF.